A selection of T cell receptor beta chains follows, all from one sample in a study of ipilimumab plus nivolumab after autologous stem cell transplantation. The method was immunoSEQ multiplex PCR; TCRdb's version includes in-frame clones alone and lacks a portion of them. The table has thousands of clones, 80% to 95% seen once. Sequences were derived from PBMCs, sampled in a trial of ipilimumab plus nivolumab as post-transplant consolidation. These receptors came from a male donor with primary mediastinal lymphoma. Each CDR3 is given with its conserved first and last residue. A D gene is named only where the DNA matches it firmly. The size field is filled for only some rows; it gives once, few, many or a size class.

D	size	V	J	DNA	CDR3
TRBD2	.	TRBV19	TRBJ2-7	TGTGCCAGTAGCCCCCTAGCGGGAGTAAGTTCCGAGCAGTACTTC	CASSPLAGVSSEQYF
.	.	TRBV7-6	TRBJ2-3	TGTGCCAGCAGCTTAGAGGGACTGCTCCTCACAGATACGCAGTATTTT	CASSLEGLLLTDTQYF
TRBD2	.	TRBV11-2	TRBJ2-7	TGTGCCAGCAGCTTATCTAGCGGAACTTACGAGCAGTACTTC	CASSLSSGTYEQYF
.	.	TRBV5-8	TRBJ1-4	TGTGCCAGCAGCGGAAGGGACTTTTTT	CASSGRDFF
.	.	TRBV6-5	TRBJ2-2	TGTGCCAGCAGAGCCGACAGAGTCACCGGGGAGCTGTTTTTT	CASRADRVTGELFF
.	.	TRBV5-6	TRBJ2-5	TGTGCCAGCAGCTTTGTAAGGTCTTCTCAAGAGACCCAGTACTTC	CASSFVRSSQETQYF
.	.	TRBV2	TRBJ1-2	TGTGCCAGCAGTGGCCCGGGACCCAGCCTCTATGGCTACACCTTC	CASSGPGPSLYGYTF
TRBD2	.	TRBV27	TRBJ2-7	TGTGCCAGCAGTTTAGTAAGCGGGGGCCATGTCTACGAGCAGTACTTC	CASSLVSGGHVYEQYF
.	.	TRBV7-2	TRBJ2-3	TGTGCCAGCAGCTCAGGGGGGACTCAACGCACAGATACGCAGTATTTT	CASSSGGTQRTDTQYF
.	.	TRBV5-1	TRBJ1-1	TGCGCCAGCAGCTTAAATCCAGGGGAGCAAAACACTGAAGCTTTCTTT	CASSLNPGEQNTEAFF
.	.	TRBV4-2	TRBJ2-1	TGTGCCAGCAGCCAAGTTGGGGGCGTGGCTAGCGGCATTGAGCAGTTCTTC	CASSQVGGVASGIEQFF
.	.	TRBV27	TRBJ1-4	TGTGCCAGCAGTTTAGGCCGCTATGAAAAACTGTTTTTT	CASSLGRYEKLFF
.	.	TRBV4-1	TRBJ1-5	TGCGCCAGCAGCCAAGATCCCAGGGTGAGCAATCAGCCCCAGCATTTT	CASSQDPRVSNQPQHF
TRBD1	.	TRBV5-4	TRBJ2-5	TGTGCCAGCAGCTGGGACAGCCTTAAGGGAGAGACCCAGTACTTC	CASSWDSLKGETQYF
.	.	TRBV5-5	TRBJ2-4	TGTGCCAGCAGCTTTCCGGGGGACATTCAGTACTTC	CASSFPGDIQYF
.	.	TRBV14	TRBJ1-2	TGTGCCAGCAGCCAATCCGGGGGCTATGGCTACACCTTC	CASSQSGGYGYTF
TRBD1	.	TRBV6-9	TRBJ1-5	TGTGCCAGCATCCACGACCCAGGGGGGAATCAGCCCCAGCATTTT	CASIHDPGGNQPQHF
.	.	TRBV28	TRBJ1-1	TGTGCCAGCAGGGGAGATGCGGGGCCCCTTACTGAAGCTTTCTTT	CASRGDAGPLTEAFF
TRBD1	.	TRBV11-2	TRBJ2-5	TGTGCCAGCAGCTTAGACCGGACAGGAGAGACCCAGTACTTC	CASSLDRTGETQYF
.	once	TRBV5-1	TRBJ2-6	TGCGCCAGCAGCTTGGTGGCCGTCTCTGGGGCCAACGTCCTGACTTTC	CASSLVAVSGANVLTF
.	.	TRBV6-1	TRBJ2-3	TGTGCCAGCAGTGCCCCTAGCGCCCAGGAGTCCGATACGCAGTATTTT	CASSAPSAQESDTQYF
TRBD2	once	TRBV10-3	TRBJ2-1	TGTGCCATCAGTGAGTCTAGCGGGAGCTCCTACAATGAGCAGTTCTTC	CAISESSGSSYNEQFF
.	.	TRBV4-1	TRBJ1-4	TGCGCCAGCAGCCAAGATGGAGGGGGAATGTATGAAAAACTGTTTTTT	CASSQDGGGMYEKLFF
.	.	TRBV2	TRBJ1-6	TGTGCCAGCAGTGAATCCGAGGATTCACCCCTCCACTTT	CASSESEDSPLHF
.	.	TRBV11-2	TRBJ1-6	TGTGCCAGCAGCTTAGAGGCAGGGGCGAATTCACCCCTCCACTTT	CASSLEAGANSPLHF
TRBD1	.	TRBV4-1	TRBJ1-3	TGCGCCAGCAGCCGCAAGATCGCCGGGACAGACTCTGGAAACACCATATATTTT	CASSRKIAGTDSGNTIYF
.	.	TRBV6-9	TRBJ1-5	TGTGCCAGCAGTTACACCGGATTCAATCAGCCCCAGCATTTT	CASSYTGFNQPQHF
.	.	TRBV6-6	TRBJ1-4	TGTGCCAGCAGTTACTCTTGGGACTACGGTGAAAAACTGTTTTTT	CASSYSWDYGEKLFF